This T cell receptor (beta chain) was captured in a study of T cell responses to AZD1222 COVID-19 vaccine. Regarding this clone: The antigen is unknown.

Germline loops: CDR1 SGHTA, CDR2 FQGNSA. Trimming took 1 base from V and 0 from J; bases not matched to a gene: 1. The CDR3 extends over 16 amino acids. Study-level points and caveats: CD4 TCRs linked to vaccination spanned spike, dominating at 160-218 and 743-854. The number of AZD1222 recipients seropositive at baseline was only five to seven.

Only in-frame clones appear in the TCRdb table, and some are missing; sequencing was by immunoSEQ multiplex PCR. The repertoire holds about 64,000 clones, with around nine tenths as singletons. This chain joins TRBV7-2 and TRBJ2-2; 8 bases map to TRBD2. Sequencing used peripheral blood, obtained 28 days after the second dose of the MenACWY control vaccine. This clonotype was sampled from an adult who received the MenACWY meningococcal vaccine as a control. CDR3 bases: TGTGCCAGCAGCTTAGAGGGACTAGCGAACACCGGGGAGCTGTTTTTT. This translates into CASSLEGLANTGELFF.